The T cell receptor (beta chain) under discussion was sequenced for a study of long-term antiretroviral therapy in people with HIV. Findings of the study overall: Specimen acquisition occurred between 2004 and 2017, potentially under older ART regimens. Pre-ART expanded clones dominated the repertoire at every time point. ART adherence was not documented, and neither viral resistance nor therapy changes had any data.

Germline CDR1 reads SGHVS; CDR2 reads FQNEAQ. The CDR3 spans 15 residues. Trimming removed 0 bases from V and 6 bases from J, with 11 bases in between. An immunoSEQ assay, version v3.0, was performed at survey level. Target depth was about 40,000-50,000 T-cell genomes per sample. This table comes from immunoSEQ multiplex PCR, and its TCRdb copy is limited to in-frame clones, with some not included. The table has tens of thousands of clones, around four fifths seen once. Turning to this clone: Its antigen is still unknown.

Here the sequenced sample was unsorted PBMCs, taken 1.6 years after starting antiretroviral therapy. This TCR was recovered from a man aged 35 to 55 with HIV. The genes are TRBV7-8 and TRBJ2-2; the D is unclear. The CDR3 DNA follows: TGTGCCAGCAGCTTAGCGATCATGGGGTCCGGGGAGCTGTTTTTT. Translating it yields CASSLAIMGSGELFF.